The 15 T cell receptor beta chains in this list originate from one sample, sequenced in a study of post-analysis software for immune sequencing data. Findings of the study overall: There were roughly five TRBV segments more frequent in patients than controls, and TRBV5-6, TRBV5-1 and TRBV20-1 were among them.

cDNA libraries of TCR beta carried unique molecular identifiers. TCRdb re-analysed the PCR reads in MiXCR, keeping a single row per CDR3 protein. The repertoire consists of 700,000 to 800,000 distinct CDR3 sequences, with just under 30% occurring once and the leading ten covering around 0.55%. These receptors have no identified antigens. The sequenced sample was blood. Receptors originate from a girl aged 10-17 years with multiple sclerosis.

The chain has TRBV5-1 and TRBJ2-1; no definite D call. The germline gives CDR1 SGHRS, CDR2 YFSETQ. The germline V and J ends were trimmed by 0 bases and 0 bases, with 10 bases remaining between them. The CDR3 is made up of 16 amino acids. The CDR3 loop is CASSLGSTISYNEQFF. The CDR3 bases are TGCGCCAGCAGCTTGGGATCGACCATCTCCTACAATGAGCAGTTCTTC.

The rearrangement links TRBV11-2 to TRBJ2-7; a weak D match, TRBD2 (6 bases). The DNA matches TRBJ2-5 better at its end, which makes the J call doubtful. The germline gives CDR1 SGHAT, CDR2 FQNNGV. CDR3 size: 17 residues. The DNA for the CDR3 is TGTGCCAGCAGCTCTCCATATCGGGACGTCCGGGGGAAGACCCAGTACTTC. This gives the protein CASSSPYRDVRGKTQYF.

This clonotype was found a few times. V gene TRBV20-1 combines with J gene TRBJ2-1, with D tentatively TRBD2 (6 bases). The CDR3 has 12 amino acids. V lost 6 bases and J lost 8, with 14 bases in between. CDR1 and CDR2 (germline): DFQATT, SNEGSKA (reference sequence). CDR3 sequence reads: CSAGGDSDEQFF. CDR3 DNA sequence: TGCAGTGCCGGGGGTGACAGCGATGAGCAGTTCTTC.

This chain uses TRBV12-3 or TRBV12-4 with TRBJ1-2; TRBD1 is a possible D gene (5 bases). The CDR3 extends over 13 amino acids. Trimming shortened V by 8 bases and J by 7 bases, and 17 bases separated the two germline ends. The CDR3 loop reads CASALAAGTGYTF. The CDR3 DNA follows: TGTGCCAGCGCATTAGCAGCGGGGACTGGCTACACCTTC.

V gene TRBV7-2 combines with J gene TRBJ1-4, with 11 positions matching TRBD1. J was trimmed by 7 bases and V by 8 bases; bases with no gene match: 0. Germline V gene sequence: CDR1 SGHTA, CDR2 FQGNSA. The CDR3 is 12 residues long. This CDR3 is CASGQGAEKLFF. CDR3 DNA sequence: TGTGCCAGCGGACAGGGGGCTGAAAAACTGTTTTTT.

This chain uses TRBV3-1 with TRBJ1-4; tentatively, D is TRBD1 (5 bases). The V end lost 5 bases, the J end lost 7 bases, and 14 bases lay between the germline ends. The germline V gene encodes CDR1 LGHDT and CDR2 YNNKEL (reference sequence). The CDR3 contains 14 residues. The CDR3 DNA sequence: TGTGCCAGCAGCGCTAATTGGGACGGTGAAAAACTGTTTTTT. It translates to CASSANWDGEKLFF.

This clonotype was found many times. This chain uses TRBV12-3 or TRBV12-4 with TRBJ2-1; 8 nucleotides match TRBD1. J was trimmed by 8 bases and V by 1 base; bases with no gene match: 7. The CDR3 has 15 amino acids. In DNA form, the CDR3 reads TGTGCCAGCAGTTTAGGACAGGGGTCGGTATATGAGCAGTTCTTC. Translated: CASSLGQGSVYEQFF.

This clonotype has a handful of counts. V usage is TRBV24-1 and J usage is TRBJ1-5; D unresolved. The CDR3 covers 14 residues. V was trimmed by 5 bases and J by 2 bases, leaving 9 bases between them. CDR1 is KGHDR and CDR2 is SFDVKD in the germline V gene. The CDR3 DNA follows: TGTGCCACCAGTGTTTCCGGGGGCAATCAGCCCCAGCATTTT. It specifies CATSVSGGNQPQHF.

This chain uses TRBV7-9 with TRBJ1-1, with D unclear. CDR3 length: 13 residues. Germline CDR1 is SEHNR and CDR2 is FQNEAQ (reference sequence). V lost 1 base and J 6 bases, leaving 9 bases between the germline ends. The CDR3 loop is CASSLEVPAEAFF. CDR3 bases: TGTGCCAGCAGCTTAGAGGTACCTGCTGAAGCTTTCTTT.

The rearrangement joins TRBV10-2 to TRBJ2-7; 11 bases are shared with TRBD2. With V trimmed by 6 bases and J by 4 bases, 8 bases remained unmatched. The germline CDR1 and CDR2 sequences are WSHSY and SAAADI. The CDR3 contains 15 residues. Here the CDR3 DNA reads TGCGCCAGCAGCGCGCGGGGACTAGCGGTTTACGAGCAGTACTTC. Its protein product is CASSARGLAVYEQYF.

This clonotype has ten or more counts. The chain uses TRBV7-2 and TRBJ2-1; possibly TRBD1 for D (5 bases). The CDR3 is 15 amino acids. Germline CDR1 is SGHTA and CDR2 is FQGNSA. V was pared by 5 bases and J by 1 base, with 12 bases between. The CDR3 loop is CASSETRVSYNEQFF. CDR3 nucleotide sequence: TGTGCCAGCAGCGAAACCAGGGTTTCCTACAATGAGCAGTTCTTC.

This clonotype was seen only a few times. The rearrangement joins TRBV7-2 to TRBJ2-1, with D uncertain. CDR1 is SGHTA and CDR2 is FQGNSA in the germline V gene. The V gene lost 5 bases and the J gene lost 0 bases, with 8 bases spanning the gap. The CDR3 totals 14 residues. CDR3 amino acids: CASSRLTSYNEQFF. In nucleotides, the CDR3 is TGTGCCAGCAGCCGACTTACCTCCTACAATGAGCAGTTCTTC.

V usage is TRBV7-9 and J usage is TRBJ1-2; D may be TRBD1 (5 bases). The CDR3 contains 14 residues. V gave up 5 bases and J gave up 6 bases, with 16 bases separating them. Germline lookup yields CDR1 SEHNR and CDR2 FQNEAQ (reference sequence). In DNA, the CDR3 is TGTGCCAGCAGCCCGGCGAGGGGAAGCGATGGCTACACCTTC. Its protein product is CASSPARGSDGYTF.

This rearrangement joins TRBV6-2 or TRBV6-3 to TRBJ2-3; 11 bases align to TRBD1. Germline V CDR1 and CDR2: MNHEY, SVGEGT. J gave up 5 bases and V 5 bases, and 9 bases lay outside the gene matches. The CDR3 runs 16 residues. The chain's CDR3 is CASSTWTGGVEDTQYF. CDR3 nucleotides: TGTGCCAGCAGTACATGGACAGGGGGCGTGGAAGATACGCAGTATTTT.

This clonotype appeared a few times. The rearrangement joins TRBV6-6 to TRBJ2-1; tentatively, D is TRBD1 (6 bases). The CDR3 loop spans 13 amino acids. The V gene's germline CDR1 is MNHNY and CDR2 SVGAGI (reference sequence). Trimming pared 6 bases from V and 6 bases from J, leaving 12 bases between. As DNA, the CDR3 is TGTGCCAGCAGGCTCGGACAGTCCAATGAGCAGTTCTTC. Translation gives CASRLGQSNEQFF.